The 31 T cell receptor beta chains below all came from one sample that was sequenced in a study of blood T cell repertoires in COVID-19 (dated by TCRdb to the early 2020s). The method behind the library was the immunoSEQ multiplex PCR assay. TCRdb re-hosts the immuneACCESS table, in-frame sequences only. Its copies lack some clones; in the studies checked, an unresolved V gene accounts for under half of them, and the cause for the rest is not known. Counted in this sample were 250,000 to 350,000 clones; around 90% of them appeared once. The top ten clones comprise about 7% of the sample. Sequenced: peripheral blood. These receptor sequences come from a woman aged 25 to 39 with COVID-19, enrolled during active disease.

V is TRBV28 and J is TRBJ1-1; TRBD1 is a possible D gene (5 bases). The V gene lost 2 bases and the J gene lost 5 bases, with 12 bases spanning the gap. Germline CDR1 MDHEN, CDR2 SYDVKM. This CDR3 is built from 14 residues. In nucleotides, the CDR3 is TGTGCCAGCAGTTTAACCCAGGGCCGGACTGAAGCTTTCTTT. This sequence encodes CASSLTQGRTEAFF.

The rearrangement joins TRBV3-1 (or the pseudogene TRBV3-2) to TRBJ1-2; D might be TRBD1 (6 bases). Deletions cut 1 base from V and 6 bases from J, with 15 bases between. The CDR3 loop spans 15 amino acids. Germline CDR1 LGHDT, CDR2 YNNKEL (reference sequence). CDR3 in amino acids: CASSQVRGFAHGYTF. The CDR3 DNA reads TGTGCCAGCAGCCAAGTCAGGGGCTTCGCTCATGGCTACACCTTC.

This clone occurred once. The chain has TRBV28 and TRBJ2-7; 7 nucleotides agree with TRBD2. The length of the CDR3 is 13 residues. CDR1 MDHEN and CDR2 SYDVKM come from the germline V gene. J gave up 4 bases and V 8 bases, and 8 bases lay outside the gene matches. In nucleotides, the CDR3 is TGTGCCAGCGCCGGGACTATACCTTACGAGCAGTACTTC. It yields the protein CASAGTIPYEQYF.

CDR3 DNA sequence: TGCGCCAGCAGCCAGGGGCTGGGCTACGAGCAGTACTTC. Protein product: CASSQGLGYEQYF. This chain links TRBV4-1 with TRBJ2-7, with a weak D call TRBD1 (5 bases). Germline CDR1 MGHRA, CDR2 YSYEKL. Trimming cost V 3 bases and J 3 bases, with 9 bases left between them. The CDR3 runs to 13 residues.

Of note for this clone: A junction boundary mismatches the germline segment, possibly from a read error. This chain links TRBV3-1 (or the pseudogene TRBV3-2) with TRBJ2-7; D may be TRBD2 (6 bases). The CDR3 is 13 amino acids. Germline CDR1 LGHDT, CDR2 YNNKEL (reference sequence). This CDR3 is CASSQDQRLEPFF. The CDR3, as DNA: TGTGCCAGCAGCCAAGATCAGAGACTAGAACCATTCTTC.

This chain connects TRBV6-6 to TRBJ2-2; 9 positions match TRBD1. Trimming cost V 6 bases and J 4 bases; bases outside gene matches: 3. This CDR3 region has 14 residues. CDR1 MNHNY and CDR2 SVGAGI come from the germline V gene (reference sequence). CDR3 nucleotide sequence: TGTGCCAGCAGCCGACAGGGGGTCACCGGGGAGCTGTTTTTT. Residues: CASSRQGVTGELFF.

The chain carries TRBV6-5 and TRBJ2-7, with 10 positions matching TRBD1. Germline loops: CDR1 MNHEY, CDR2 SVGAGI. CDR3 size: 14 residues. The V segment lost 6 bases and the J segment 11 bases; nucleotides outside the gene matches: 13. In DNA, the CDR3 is TGTGCCAGCAGCCTGATGGGGACAGGGGATAGCGAGTACTTC. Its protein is CASSLMGTGDSEYF.

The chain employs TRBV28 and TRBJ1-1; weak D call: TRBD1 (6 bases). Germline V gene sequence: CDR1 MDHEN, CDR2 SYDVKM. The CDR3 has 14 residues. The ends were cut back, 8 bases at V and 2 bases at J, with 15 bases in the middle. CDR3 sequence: CASSLDRPNTEAFF. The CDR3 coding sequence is TGTGCCAGCTCGTTGGACAGACCAAACACTGAAGCTTTCTTT.

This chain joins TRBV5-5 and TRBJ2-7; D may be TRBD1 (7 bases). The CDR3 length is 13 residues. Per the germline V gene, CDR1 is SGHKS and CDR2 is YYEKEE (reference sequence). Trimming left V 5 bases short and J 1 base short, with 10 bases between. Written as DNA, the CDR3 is TGTGCCAGCAGTTCAGGGGGGTCCTACGAGCAGTACTTC. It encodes CASSSGGSYEQYF.

CDR3 DNA sequence: TGTGCCAGCAGTCCCCGGGGACTAGCTCAAGTGGGGAATCTCTACGAGCAGTACTTC. It yields the protein CASSPRGLAQVGNLYEQYF. The chain recombines TRBV2 with TRBJ2-7; TRBD2 matches at 9 bases. There are 19 residues in the CDR3. Germline assignment: CDR1 SNHLY and CDR2 FYNNEI. With 5 bases clipped from V and 3 bases from J, the junction kept 20 bases outside the gene matches.

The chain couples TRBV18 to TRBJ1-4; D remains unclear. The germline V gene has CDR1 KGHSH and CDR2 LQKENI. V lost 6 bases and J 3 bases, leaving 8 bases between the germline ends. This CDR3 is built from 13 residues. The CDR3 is CASSRGANEKLFF. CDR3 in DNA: TGTGCCAGCTCCCGCGGGGCTAATGAAAAACTGTTTTTT.

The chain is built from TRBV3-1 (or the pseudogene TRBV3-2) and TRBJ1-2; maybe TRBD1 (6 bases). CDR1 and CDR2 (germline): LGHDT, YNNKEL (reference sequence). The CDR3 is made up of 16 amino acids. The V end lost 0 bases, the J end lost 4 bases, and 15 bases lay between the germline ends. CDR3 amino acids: CASSQDSRQELYGYTF. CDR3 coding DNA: TGTGCCAGCAGCCAAGATTCCCGACAGGAGCTCTATGGCTACACCTTC.

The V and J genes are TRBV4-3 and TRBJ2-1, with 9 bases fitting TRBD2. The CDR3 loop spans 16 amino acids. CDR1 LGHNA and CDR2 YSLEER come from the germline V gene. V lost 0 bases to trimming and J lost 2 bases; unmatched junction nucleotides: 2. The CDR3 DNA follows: TGCGCCAGCAGCCAAGATCTAGCGGGGCCCTACAATGAGCAGTTCTTC. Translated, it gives CASSQDLAGPYNEQFF.

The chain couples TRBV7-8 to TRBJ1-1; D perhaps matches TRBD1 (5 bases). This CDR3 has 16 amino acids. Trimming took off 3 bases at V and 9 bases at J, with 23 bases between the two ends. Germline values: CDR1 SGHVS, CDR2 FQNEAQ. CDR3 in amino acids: CASSFRPVATGGKAFF. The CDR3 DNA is TGTGCCAGCAGCTTCCGCCCGGTGGCAACAGGAGGGAAAGCTTTCTTT.

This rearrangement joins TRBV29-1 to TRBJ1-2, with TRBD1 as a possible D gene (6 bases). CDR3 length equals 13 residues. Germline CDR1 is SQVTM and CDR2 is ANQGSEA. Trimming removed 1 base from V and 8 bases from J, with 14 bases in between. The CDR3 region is CSVEALQGSGYTF. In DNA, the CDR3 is TGCAGCGTTGAAGCCCTACAGGGATCCGGCTACACCTTC.

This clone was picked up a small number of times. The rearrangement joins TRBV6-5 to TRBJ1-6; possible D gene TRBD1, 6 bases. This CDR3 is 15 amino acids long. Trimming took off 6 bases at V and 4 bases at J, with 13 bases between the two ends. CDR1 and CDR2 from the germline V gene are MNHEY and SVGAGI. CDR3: CASRLTRGYNSPLHF. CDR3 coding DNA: TGTGCCAGCAGACTCACCAGGGGTTATAATTCACCCCTCCACTTT.

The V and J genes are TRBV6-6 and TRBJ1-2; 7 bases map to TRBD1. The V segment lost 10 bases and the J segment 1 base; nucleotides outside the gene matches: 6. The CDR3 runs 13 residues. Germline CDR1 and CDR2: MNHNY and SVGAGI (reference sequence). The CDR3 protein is CATLGQYNYGYTF. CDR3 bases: TGTGCCACCCTGGGACAGTATAACTATGGCTACACCTTC.

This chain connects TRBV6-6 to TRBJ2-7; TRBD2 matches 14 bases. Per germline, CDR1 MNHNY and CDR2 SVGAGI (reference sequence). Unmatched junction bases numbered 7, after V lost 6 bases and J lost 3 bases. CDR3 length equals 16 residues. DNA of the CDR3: TGTGCCAGCAGCCGGGACGGGACTAGCGGGAGCTACGAGCAGTACTTC. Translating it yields CASSRDGTSGSYEQYF.

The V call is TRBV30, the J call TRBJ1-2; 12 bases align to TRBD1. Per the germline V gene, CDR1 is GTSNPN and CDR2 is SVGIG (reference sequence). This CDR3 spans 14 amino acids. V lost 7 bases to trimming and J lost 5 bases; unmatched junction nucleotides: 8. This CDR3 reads CASERDRGLYGYTF. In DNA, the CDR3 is TGTGCCTCTGAACGGGACAGGGGGCTATATGGCTACACCTTC.

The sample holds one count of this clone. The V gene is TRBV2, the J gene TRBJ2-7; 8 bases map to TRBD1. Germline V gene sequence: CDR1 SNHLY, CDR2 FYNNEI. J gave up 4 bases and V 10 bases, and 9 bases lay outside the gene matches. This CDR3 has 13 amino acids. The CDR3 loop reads CAITSRTGYEQYF. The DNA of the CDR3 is TGTGCCATCACCTCACGGACAGGGTACGAGCAGTACTTC.

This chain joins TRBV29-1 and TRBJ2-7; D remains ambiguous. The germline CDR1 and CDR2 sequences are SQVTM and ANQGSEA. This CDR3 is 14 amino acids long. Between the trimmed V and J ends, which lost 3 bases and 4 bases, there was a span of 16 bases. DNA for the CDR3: TGCAGCGTTGAGGCGCCTAGGCCACCATACGAGCAGTACTTC. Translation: CSVEAPRPPYEQYF.

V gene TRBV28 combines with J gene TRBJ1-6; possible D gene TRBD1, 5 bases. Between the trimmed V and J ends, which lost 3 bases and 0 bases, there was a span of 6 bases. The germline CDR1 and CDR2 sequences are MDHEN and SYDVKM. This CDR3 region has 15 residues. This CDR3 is CASSFDSSYNSPLHF. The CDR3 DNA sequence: TGTGCCAGCAGTTTCGACAGCTCCTATAATTCACCCCTCCACTTT. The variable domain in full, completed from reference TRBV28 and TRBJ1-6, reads DVKVTQSSRYLVKRTGEKVFLECVQDMDHENMFWYRQDPGLGLRLIYFSYDVKMKEKGDIPEGYSVSREKKERFSLILESASTNQTSMYLCASSFDSSYNSPLHFGNGTRLTVT.

DNA for the CDR3: TGTGCCAGCAGTACCCTGAGGGACACTGAAGCTTTCTTT. This codes for CASSTLRDTEAFF. V usage is TRBV6-6 and J usage is TRBJ1-1; unclear D gene. CDR1 is MNHNY and CDR2 is SVGAGI in the germline V gene (reference sequence). V lost 5 bases and J 3 bases, leaving 10 bases between the germline ends. The CDR3 is 13 residues long.

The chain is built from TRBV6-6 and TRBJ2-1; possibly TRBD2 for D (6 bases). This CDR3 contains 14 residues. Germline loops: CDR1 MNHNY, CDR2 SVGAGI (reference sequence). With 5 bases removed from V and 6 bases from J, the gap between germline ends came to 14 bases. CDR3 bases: TGTGCCAGCAGTCCGTCCGGGACTTTCAATGAGCAGTTCTTC. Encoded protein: CASSPSGTFNEQFF.

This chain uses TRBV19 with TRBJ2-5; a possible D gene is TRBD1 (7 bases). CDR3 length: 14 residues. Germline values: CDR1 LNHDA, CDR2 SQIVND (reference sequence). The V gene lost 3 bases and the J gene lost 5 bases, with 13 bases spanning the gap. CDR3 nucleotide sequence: TGTGCCAGTAGTATTGGAGGGGGCTATGAGACCCAGTACTTC. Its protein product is CASSIGGGYETQYF.

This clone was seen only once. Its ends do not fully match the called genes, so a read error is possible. The CDR3 DNA is TGTGCCAGCAGGGTAGGGACAGGGAGGGAAGAGACCCAGTACTTC. Its translation: CASRVGTGREETQYF. The rearrangement joins TRBV9 to TRBJ2-5, with TRBD1 identical over 9 bases. CDR1 SGDLS and CDR2 YYNGEE come from the germline V gene. This CDR3 is 15 amino acids long.

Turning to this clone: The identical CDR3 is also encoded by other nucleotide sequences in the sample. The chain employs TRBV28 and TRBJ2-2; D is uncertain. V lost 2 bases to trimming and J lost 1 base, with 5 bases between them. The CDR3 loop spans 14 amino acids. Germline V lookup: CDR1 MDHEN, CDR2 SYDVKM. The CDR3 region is CASSLSQNTGELFF. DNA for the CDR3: TGTGCCAGCAGTTTAAGCCAGAACACCGGGGAGCTGTTTTTT. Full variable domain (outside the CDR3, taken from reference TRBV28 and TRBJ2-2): DVKVTQSSRYLVKRTGEKVFLECVQDMDHENMFWYRQDPGLGLRLIYFSYDVKMKEKGDIPEGYSVSREKKERFSLILESASTNQTSMYLCASSLSQNTGELFFGEGSRLTVL.

For the CDR3, the DNA is TGCAGTGCTAGTCGATCGGAGCAGCCCCAGCATTTT. Translating gives CSASRSEQPQHF. This chain joins TRBV20-1 and TRBJ1-5; D gene unclear. The CDR3 extends over 12 amino acids. CDR1 and CDR2 from the germline V gene are DFQATT and SNEGSKA (reference sequence). V lost 3 bases, J lost 7 bases, and 10 bases lay in between.

The CDR3 region has the DNA TGTGCCAGCAGGAGGAGAATGAACACTGAAGCTTTCTTT. Translation: CASRRRMNTEAFF. J is TRBJ1-1 and V is TRBV2, with unresolved D. CDR3 length equals 13 residues. Trimming took 6 bases from V and 0 from J, leaving 8 bases between them. CDR1 and CDR2 (germline): SNHLY, FYNNEI. The whole variable domain, remainder taken from reference TRBV2 and TRBJ1-1, is EPEVTQTPSHQVTQMGQEVILRCVPISNHLYFYWYRQILGQKVEFLVSFYNNEISEKSEIFDDQFSVERPDGSNFTLKIRSTKLEDSAMYFCASRRRMNTEAFFGQGTRLTVV.

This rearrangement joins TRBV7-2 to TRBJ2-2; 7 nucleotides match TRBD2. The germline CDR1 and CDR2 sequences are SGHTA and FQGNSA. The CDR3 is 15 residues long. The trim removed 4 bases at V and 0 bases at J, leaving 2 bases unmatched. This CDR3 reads CASSWDYPNTGELFF. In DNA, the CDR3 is TGTGCCAGCAGCTGGGACTACCCGAACACCGGGGAGCTGTTTTTT. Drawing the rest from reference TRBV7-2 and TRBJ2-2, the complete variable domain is GAGVSQSPSNKVTEKGKDVELRCDPISGHTALYWYRQSLGQGLEFLIYFQGNSAPDKSGLPSDRFSAERTGGSVSTLTIQRTQQEDSAVYLCASSWDYPNTGELFFGEGSRLTVL.

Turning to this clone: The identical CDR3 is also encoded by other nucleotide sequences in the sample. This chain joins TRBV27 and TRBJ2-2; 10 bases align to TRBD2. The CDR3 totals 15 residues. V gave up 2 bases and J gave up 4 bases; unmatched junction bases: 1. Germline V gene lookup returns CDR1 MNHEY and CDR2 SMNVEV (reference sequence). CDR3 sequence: CASSLLAGVTGELFF. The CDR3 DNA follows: TGTGCCAGCAGTTTACTAGCGGGAGTCACCGGGGAGCTGTTTTTT.